One and the same sample provided the 21 T cell receptor beta chains below, sequenced in a study of T cell repertoires in cytomegalovirus infection. TCRdb reprocessed the reads with MiXCR, giving one entry per CDR3 protein. The data hold about 360,000 distinct CDR3 sequences, with 15% to 20% observed a single time. The sequenced material came from PBMCs. The receptors were gathered from a human donor in good health (CMV status not recorded). Some clones in this sample may be carry-over from other donors' samples.

In DNA, the CDR3 is TGTGCTAGTGGTTTGGTGCTAGCGGGAGGACGGGGGCTCAATGAGCAGTTCTTC. Amino acid sequence: CASGLVLAGGRGLNEQFF. V and J are TRBV12-5 and TRBJ2-1, with 11 bases aligning to TRBD2. CDR1 is LGHNT and CDR2 is FRNRAP in the germline V gene. The CDR3 covers 18 residues. Trimming at V came to 0 bases and at J to 6 bases, leaving 10 bases not matched to a gene. The full variable domain, its missing parts supplied by reference TRBV12-5 and TRBJ2-1, is DARVTQTPRHKVTEMGQEVTMRCQPILGHNTVFWYRQTMMQGLELLAYFRNRAPLDDSGMPKDRFSAEMPDATLATLKIQPSEPRDSAVYFCASGLVLAGGRGLNEQFFGPGTRLTVL.

This clonotype has just a few counts. The chain carries TRBV28 and TRBJ2-3; D gene ambiguous. Germline V gene sequence: CDR1 MDHEN, CDR2 SYDVKM. The CDR3 consists of 13 residues. The V end lost 6 bases, the J end lost 0 bases, and 7 bases lay between the germline ends. CDR3 sequence: CASRAPSTDTQYF. As DNA, the CDR3 is TGTGCCAGCAGGGCTCCTAGCACAGATACGCAGTATTTT.

This chain connects TRBV15 to TRBJ2-4, with a weak D call TRBD1 (6 bases). The V end lost 0 bases, the J end lost 2 bases, and 8 bases lay between the germline ends. This CDR3 has 15 amino acids. Looked up from germline, CDR1 is LNHNV and CDR2 is YYDKDF (reference sequence). This chain's CDR3 is CATSREGTSKNIQYF. Written as DNA, the CDR3 is TGTGCCACCAGCAGAGAGGGGACATCCAAAAACATTCAGTACTTC.

This clonotype was counted between two and nine times. The chain combines TRBV29-1 with TRBJ2-1, with a tentative D call TRBD2 (5 bases). CDR1 is SQVTM and CDR2 is ANQGSEA in the germline V gene. Trimming stripped 3 bases from V and 0 bases from J, with 9 bases between. The CDR3 runs to 14 residues. Written as DNA, the CDR3 is TGCAGCGTTGAGCTGGGGAGCTCCTACAATGAGCAGTTCTTC. It translates to CSVELGSSYNEQFF.

V and J are TRBV5-4 and TRBJ2-2; D is perhaps TRBD2 (5 bases). V lost 3 bases, J lost 5 bases, and 20 bases lay in between. This CDR3 spans 17 amino acids. From germline, CDR1 is SGHNT and CDR2 YYREEE (reference sequence). CDR3 in DNA: TGTGCCAGCAGCTACGTGGCGGGTGCGGTGGGGACCGGGGAGCTGTTTTTT. Protein: CASSYVAGAVGTGELFF. Full variable domain (rest looked up from reference TRBV5-4 and TRBJ2-2): ETGVTQSPTHLIKTRGQQVTLRCSSQSGHNTVSWYQQALGQGPQFIFQYYREEENGRGNFPPRFSGLQFPNYSSELNVNALELDDSALYLCASSYVAGAVGTGELFFGEGSRLTVL.

This clonotype was recorded a few times. CDR3 sequence (DNA): TGTGCCAGCAGTTGGGGCTTGGTAGCGGGACACACCGGGGAGCTGTTTTTT. It is translated as CASSWGLVAGHTGELFF. The rearrangement links TRBV28 to TRBJ2-2, with 8 bases fitting TRBD2. The CDR3 has 17 amino acids. Germline V gene sequence: CDR1 MDHEN, CDR2 SYDVKM. V shed 4 bases, J shed 3 bases, and the junction held 10 bases outside the gene matches.

This clonotype was seen only a few times. As DNA, the CDR3 is TGTGCCAGCACGGGTTGGGCCGGCGAGCAGTACTTC. This encodes CASTGWAGEQYF. This rearrangement joins TRBV7-2 to TRBJ2-7, with no clear D. The length of the CDR3 is 12 residues. The V gene lost 7 bases and the J gene lost 6 bases, with 13 bases spanning the gap. Germline CDR1 is SGHTA and CDR2 is FQGNSA. Full variable domain (outside the CDR3, taken from reference TRBV7-2 and TRBJ2-7): GAGVSQSPSNKVTEKGKDVELRCDPISGHTALYWYRQSLGQGLEFLIYFQGNSAPDKSGLPSDRFSAERTGGSVSTLTIQRTQQEDSAVYLCASTGWAGEQYFGPGTRLTVT.

V is TRBV19 and J is TRBJ2-1, with TRBD2 identical over 7 bases. This CDR3 has 16 amino acids. V gave up 3 bases and J gave up 3 bases; unmatched junction bases: 8. Germline CDR1 and CDR2: LNHDA and SQIVND (reference sequence). CDR3 in DNA: TGTGCCAGTAGTATGTTCTTTGGCGGGAGCTACAATGAGCAGTTCTTC. Encoded protein: CASSMFFGGSYNEQFF.

This clonotype was counted many times. J is TRBJ1-5 and V is TRBV28; 9 nucleotides line up with TRBD1. CDR1 MDHEN and CDR2 SYDVKM come from the germline V gene. This CDR3 contains 12 residues. J gave up 14 bases and V 6 bases, and 8 bases lay outside the gene matches. In nucleotides, the CDR3 is TGTGCCAGCAGAATACAGGGGGCTTTGAAGCATTTT. Its protein is CASRIQGALKHF. The full variable domain, in which reference TRBV28 and TRBJ1-5 provide the parts outside the CDR3, is DVKVTQSSRYLVKRTGEKVFLECVQDMDHENMFWYRQDPGLGLRLIYFSYDVKMKEKGDIPEGYSVSREKKERFSLILESASTNQTSMYLCASRIQGALKHFGDGTRLSIL.

This clonotype was counted at least ten times. This rearrangement joins TRBV7-6 to TRBJ2-3; D tentatively reads TRBD1 or TRBD2 (5 bases each). Germline V gene lookup returns CDR1 SGHVS and CDR2 FNYEAQ. V was cut by 4 bases and J by 2 bases, with 13 bases left in between. The CDR3 is 15 amino acids. The DNA for the CDR3 is TGTGCCAGCAGCTCCGCCGGGGCATTCACAGATACGCAGTATTTT. It is translated as CASSSAGAFTDTQYF.

To note about this clonotype: This may be a read error: a much more frequent sequence differs by one nucleotide. The chain combines TRBV7-2 with TRBJ2-2; no firm D call. This CDR3 is built from 15 residues. The germline V and J ends were trimmed by 8 bases and 3 bases, with 16 bases remaining between them. Germline CDR1 reads SGHTA; CDR2 reads FQGNSA. The CDR3 DNA reads as TGTGCCAGCCGCTATGACGGGTGGGACACCGGGGAGCTGTTTTTT. Amino acids: CASRYDGWDTGELFF.

This clonotype occurred many times. V is TRBV6-1 and J is TRBJ2-1; TRBD2 might be the D (5 bases). In germline, CDR1 is MNHNS, CDR2 SASEGT. V was shortened by 5 bases and J by 1 base, with 15 bases between the two germline ends. This CDR3 region has 16 residues. The CDR3 nucleotides are TGTGCCAGCAGTCCTTCAAGGGAGTGGTCCTACAATGAGCAGTTCTTC. Its translation is CASSPSREWSYNEQFF.

The CDR3 here is CASSFSGGREGETQYF. In DNA, the CDR3 is TGTGCCAGCAGTTTTAGCGGGGGCCGAGAGGGGGAGACCCAGTACTTC. This chain joins TRBV6-1 and TRBJ2-5, with 9 bases that match TRBD2. With V trimmed by 5 bases and J by 5 bases, 12 bases remained unmatched. Germline V gene data show CDR1 as MNHNS and CDR2 as SASEGT. The length of the CDR3 is 16 residues.

This clonotype appeared a few times. This rearrangement joins TRBV4-1 to TRBJ1-1; possibly TRBD1 for D (6 bases). This CDR3 region has 13 residues. Germline V CDR1 and CDR2: MGHRA, YSYEKL. The V end was cut by 1 base, the J end by 8 bases, with 11 bases between. This CDR3 is CASSQATGVEAFF. The CDR3 nucleotides read TGCGCCAGCAGCCAAGCGACAGGAGTAGAAGCTTTCTTT.

CDR3 sequence (DNA): TGTGCCAGCAGCCCTTCGTCCGGACTAGCCCTCAATGAGCAGTTCTTC. It translates to CASSPSSGLALNEQFF. The rearrangement uses TRBV5-6 and TRBJ2-1; 8 nucleotides align to TRBD2. Germline CDR1 SGHDT, CDR2 YYEEEE. V lost 4 bases and J lost 6; bases outside the gene matches: 12. The CDR3 length is 16 residues.

This clonotype has a count of ten or more. The J gene is TRBJ1-1, the V gene TRBV19; tentative D call: TRBD1 (5 bases). V was shortened by 9 bases and J by 1 base, with 30 bases between the two germline ends. The CDR3 has 19 residues. The germline V gene encodes CDR1 LNHDA and CDR2 SQIVND (reference sequence). Written as DNA, the CDR3 is TGTGCCAGCCTCAAAGGGACGTTCCCCACGATTGAGGGGAACACTGAAGCTTTCTTT. Translation: CASLKGTFPTIEGNTEAFF.

The chain recombines TRBV5-1 with TRBJ2-7; 7 positions agree with TRBD2. Germline CDR1 reads SGHRS; CDR2 reads YFSETQ. V trimming: 4 bases; J trimming: 4 bases; junction bases outside the gene matches: 11. This CDR3 has 15 amino acids. The chain's CDR3 is CASSNAWTGGYEQYF. The DNA for the CDR3 is TGCGCCAGCAGCAACGCCTGGACGGGGGGATACGAGCAGTACTTC.

This clonotype was counted at least ten times. The gene calls are TRBV7-8 and TRBJ2-7; D call uncertain. The germline V and J ends were trimmed by 2 bases and 2 bases, with 13 bases remaining between them. Germline V gives CDR1 SGHVS, CDR2 FQNEAQ. This CDR3 has 15 amino acids. The chain's CDR3 is CASSLSSDQAYEQYF. CDR3 in DNA: TGTGCCAGCAGCTTATCCAGCGACCAAGCCTACGAGCAGTACTTC.

The chain carries TRBV7-9 and TRBJ1-1; D gene unclear. Deletions cut 2 bases from V and 10 bases from J, with 8 bases between. In germline, CDR1 is SEHNR, CDR2 FQNEAQ (reference sequence). The CDR3 runs to 11 residues. The CDR3 sequence is CASSLSPGAFF. The CDR3 nucleotides are TGTGCCAGCAGCTTATCCCCGGGAGCTTTCTTT.

This clonotype occurred many times. The J gene is TRBJ1-6, the V gene TRBV7-2; D call uncertain. In germline, CDR1 is SGHTA, CDR2 FQGNSA. V lost 4 bases, J lost 0 bases, and 22 bases lay in between. The CDR3 has 20 amino acids. The CDR3 sequence is CASSSSPRFLASSYNSPLHF. CDR3 nucleotides: TGTGCCAGCAGCTCCAGCCCTCGGTTTTTGGCGAGCTCCTATAATTCACCCCTCCACTTT.

There are many counts of this clonotype. The V gene is TRBV7-2, the J gene TRBJ2-3; no clear D. CDR1 and CDR2 (germline): SGHTA, FQGNSA. CDR3 length equals 15 residues. Trimming stripped 2 bases from V and 5 bases from J, with 14 bases between. The CDR3 loop reads CASSLRGSAQDTQYF. CDR3 DNA: TGTGCCAGCAGCTTAAGAGGCTCCGCCCAAGATACGCAGTATTTT.